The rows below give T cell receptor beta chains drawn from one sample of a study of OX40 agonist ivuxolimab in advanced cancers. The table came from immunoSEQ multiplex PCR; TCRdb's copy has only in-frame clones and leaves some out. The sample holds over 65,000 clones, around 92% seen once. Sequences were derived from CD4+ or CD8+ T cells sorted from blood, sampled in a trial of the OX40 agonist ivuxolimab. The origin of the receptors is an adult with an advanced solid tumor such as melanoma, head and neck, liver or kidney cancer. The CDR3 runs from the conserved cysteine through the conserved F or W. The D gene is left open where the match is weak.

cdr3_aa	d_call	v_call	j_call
CALRASGSYGYTF	-	TRBV6-1	TRBJ1-2
CASGLGTASTDTQYF	-	TRBV12-5	TRBJ2-3
CASSLRQGDYEQYF	TRBD1	TRBV7-3	TRBJ2-7
CASSQGVLMNTEAFF	-	TRBV14	TRBJ1-1
CASSGPTGANYEQYF	TRBD1	TRBV6-1	TRBJ2-7
CASSLLHPTEGSNQPQHF	-	TRBV6-4	TRBJ1-5
CASSLRDRPEAFF	TRBD1	TRBV7-8	TRBJ1-1
CASSSKDHLAGNTIYF	-	TRBV7-9	TRBJ1-3
CASTDRAEYNEQFF	TRBD1	TRBV6-5	TRBJ2-1
CASTPQGNYGYTF	-	TRBV28	TRBJ1-2
CASSDPGQGEGGYTF	TRBD1	TRBV6-4	TRBJ1-2
CASSYSEGNQPQHF	-	TRBV6-5	TRBJ1-5
CASSTRQGSNYGYTF	TRBD1	TRBV13	TRBJ1-2
CASSLTDYGYTF	-	TRBV5-6	TRBJ1-2
CARSGGKGLMNTEAFF	-	TRBV5-3	TRBJ1-1
CASSFTPWGGELFF	-	TRBV27	TRBJ2-2